A selection of T cell receptor beta chains follows, all from one sample in a study of blood T cell repertoires in COVID-19. Assay: immunoSEQ multiplex PCR; the TCRdb copy retains only in-frame clones and omits some. The sample has about 210,000 clones; around 86% are singletons. The specimen sequenced was PBMCs or T cells enriched from blood (not recorded which). The receptors derive from a woman in her forties or fifties with acute COVID-19. The CDR3 runs from the conserved cysteine through the conserved F or W. The order of the fields is V gene, clone size, D gene, J gene, CDR3 protein, CDR3 DNA. A D gene is named only where the DNA matches it firmly. Part of the rows lack a size; the others show once, few, many or a class for expanded clones.

v_gene: TRBV27
abundance: .
d_gene: TRBD1
j_gene: TRBJ2-3
CDR3aa: CASSLRDRGRGGTQYF
CDR3nt: TGTGCCAGCAGTTTAAGGGACAGGGGGAGGGGGGGTACGCAGTATTTT

v_gene: TRBV7-2
abundance: .
d_gene: TRBD1
j_gene: TRBJ1-2
CDR3aa: CASSDFQGAYGYTF
CDR3nt: TGTGCCAGCAGCGATTTTCAGGGGGCATATGGCTACACCTTC

v_gene: TRBV5-1
abundance: .
d_gene: TRBD1
j_gene: TRBJ2-1
CDR3aa: CASSGGTGINEQFF
CDR3nt: TGCGCCAGCAGCGGGGGGACAGGGATCAATGAGCAGTTCTTC

v_gene: TRBV7-2
abundance: few
d_gene: .
j_gene: TRBJ1-6
CDR3aa: CASSLVGRENSPLHF
CDR3nt: TGTGCCAGCAGCTTAGTTGGCAGGGAAAATTCACCCCTCCACTTT

v_gene: TRBV3-1/TRBV3-2
abundance: .
d_gene: TRBD2
j_gene: TRBJ2-1
CDR3aa: CASSQEMGLAGPNEQFF
CDR3nt: TGTGCCAGCAGCCAAGAAATGGGACTAGCGGGACCTAATGAGCAGTTCTTC

v_gene: TRBV15
abundance: .
d_gene: TRBD1
j_gene: TRBJ1-5
CDR3aa: CATSGGQGKVQPQHF
CDR3nt: TGTGCCACCAGCGGCGGACAGGGGAAGGTTCAGCCCCAGCATTTT

v_gene: TRBV19
abundance: .
d_gene: .
j_gene: TRBJ2-1
CDR3aa: CASSARQPPYNEQFF
CDR3nt: TGTGCCAGTAGTGCCAGACAGCCCCCTTACAATGAGCAGTTCTTC

v_gene: TRBV7-2
abundance: .
d_gene: TRBD2
j_gene: TRBJ2-3
CDR3aa: CASSLYTRGGSDF
CDR3nt: TGTGCCAGCAGCTTATATACGCGGGGGGGTTCGGATTTT

v_gene: TRBV6-2/TRBV6-3
abundance: .
d_gene: TRBD1
j_gene: TRBJ2-7
CDR3aa: CASSPGQGYPYEQYF
CDR3nt: TGTGCCAGCAGTCCCGGACAGGGGTATCCCTACGAGCAGTACTTC

v_gene: TRBV10-3
abundance: .
d_gene: TRBD1
j_gene: TRBJ1-5
CDR3aa: CAISESGQGNQPQHF
CDR3nt: TGTGCCATCAGTGAGTCGGGACAGGGCAATCAGCCCCAGCATTTT

v_gene: TRBV21-1
abundance: .
d_gene: .
j_gene: TRBJ1-2
CDR3aa: CASSKSMRGDYGYTF
CDR3nt: TGTGCCAGCAGCAAAAGCATGCGGGGAGACTATGGCTACACCTTC

v_gene: TRBV9
abundance: .
d_gene: .
j_gene: TRBJ2-2
CDR3aa: CASSVGGRTNTGELFF
CDR3nt: TGTGCCAGCAGCGTCGGGGGACGGACGAACACCGGGGAGCTGTTTTTT

v_gene: TRBV28
abundance: .
d_gene: .
j_gene: TRBJ1-6
CDR3aa: CASSFLGDSPLHF
CDR3nt: TGTGCCAGCAGTTTTTTGGGAGATTCACCCCTCCACTTT

v_gene: TRBV9
abundance: .
d_gene: TRBD2
j_gene: TRBJ2-1
CDR3aa: CASSAHRTSEYSYNEQFF
CDR3nt: TGTGCCAGCAGCGCTCACAGGACTAGCGAGTACTCCTACAATGAGCAGTTCTTC

v_gene: TRBV5-5
abundance: .
d_gene: .
j_gene: TRBJ2-3
CDR3aa: CASSLGADTDTQYF
CDR3nt: TGTGCCAGCAGCCTTGGGGCAGACACAGATACGCAGTATTTT

v_gene: TRBV5-1
abundance: .
d_gene: TRBD2
j_gene: TRBJ2-1
CDR3aa: CASSPGTSGSYEQFF
CDR3nt: TGCGCCAGCAGCCCTGGGACTAGCGGGAGTTATGAGCAGTTCTTC

v_gene: TRBV30
abundance: .
d_gene: .
j_gene: TRBJ1-1
CDR3aa: CAWRPRQNTEAFF
CDR3nt: TGTGCCTGGAGACCAAGACAGAACACTGAAGCTTTCTTT

v_gene: TRBV28
abundance: .
d_gene: TRBD2
j_gene: TRBJ2-1
CDR3aa: CASSSGTSVKIEQFF
CDR3nt: TGTGCCAGCAGTTCCGGGACTAGCGTGAAGATTGAGCAGTTCTTC

v_gene: TRBV4-3
abundance: .
d_gene: TRBD1
j_gene: TRBJ2-7
CDR3aa: CASSRDRAYEQYF
CDR3nt: TGCGCCAGCAGCCGGGACAGGGCCTACGAGCAGTACTTC